This T cell receptor beta chain was identified during a study of T cell responses to AZD1222 COVID-19 vaccine. Overall study results and limits: Baseline serostatus was positive in only a handful of AZD1222 recipients. There were vaccine-associated CD4 TCRs across spike, dominant at 160-218 and 743-854. Donor demographics were predominantly white British with a female majority; clonal diversity may be underestimated. Once two AZD1222 doses were given, Spike-specific TCR breadth and depth went up.

V lost 0 bases and J lost 6, with 10 bases in between. This CDR3 has 14 amino acids. Germline V lookup: CDR1 SGHKS, CDR2 YYEKEE (reference sequence). This clone has more than one count but fewer than ten. The target antigen is unknown. Clones were sequenced by immunoSEQ multiplex PCR, and TCRdb holds only the in-frame ones, with some missing. The sample records around 140,000 clones, 65% to 90% being singletons. The chain combines TRBV5-5 with TRBJ2-1; D is perhaps TRBD1 (5 bases). The specimen comprised peripheral blood, sampled 28 days after the second dose of the MenACWY control vaccine. The sequence was collected from an adult who received the MenACWY meningococcal vaccine as a control. Written as DNA, the CDR3 is TGTGCCAGCAGCTTGGTCGGCAGGGCCAATGAGCAGTTCTTC. Its protein is CASSLVGRANEQFF. Full variable domain (missing parts from reference TRBV5-5 and TRBJ2-1): DAGVTQSPTHLIKTRGQQVTLRCSPISGHKSVSWYQQVLGQGPQFIFQYYEKEERGRGNFPDRFSARQFPNYSSELNVNALLLGDSALYLCASSLVGRANEQFFGPGTRLTVL.